These T cell receptor beta chains were read from a single sample in a study of long-term antiretroviral therapy in people with HIV. Sequencing used immunoSEQ multiplex PCR; TCRdb keeps in-frame clones, though not all of them. Of roughly 42,000 clones listed, approximately 85% are singletons. Specimen: unsorted PBMCs, collected 3.1 years after starting antiretroviral therapy. The receptors come from a woman in her forties or fifties with HIV. Each CDR3 is given with its conserved first and last residue. Fields, in order: D gene, V gene, clone size, J gene, CDR3 protein, CDR3 DNA. A D gene is named only where the DNA matches it firmly. Size is omitted from some rows. Given values are once, few, many or a class for expanded clones.

>.|TRBV15|once|TRBJ1-4
CATSRGQGSEKLFF
TGTGCCACCAGCAGAGGGCAGGGGAGTGAAAAACTGTTTTTT
>.|TRBV9|.|TRBJ1-3
CASSSRSYSGNTIYF
TGTGCCAGCAGCTCCCGTAGCTACTCTGGAAACACCATATATTTT
>TRBD1|TRBV27|.|TRBJ1-2
CASSLEQGNYGYTF
TGTGCCAGCAGTCTTGAACAGGGGAACTATGGCTACACCTTC
>.|TRBV10-3|.|TRBJ1-1
CAIRRTGTLMNTEAFF
TGTGCCATAAGAAGGACGGGGACGCTGATGAACACTGAAGCTTTCTTT
>.|TRBV5-1|.|TRBJ2-1
CASSWRDLNYNEQFF
TGCGCCAGCAGCTGGCGGGACTTAAACTACAATGAGCAGTTCTTC
>.|TRBV27|.|TRBJ1-5
CASSPRAAWQPQHF
TGTGCCAGCAGTCCCCGCGCGGCCTGGCAGCCCCAGCATTTT
>.|TRBV29-1|once|TRBJ2-7
CSDKCVNPHEQYF
TGCAGCGACAAGTGCGTTAATCCCCACGAGCAGTACTTC
>TRBD2|TRBV10-3|.|TRBJ2-5
CAIRPSGGNQETQYF
TGTGCCATCAGACCCAGCGGGGGGAATCAAGAGACCCAGTACTTC
>.|TRBV7-9|.|TRBJ1-2
CASSLEIGVHGYTF
TGTGCCAGCAGCTTAGAGATCGGGGTTCATGGCTACACCTTC
>.|TRBV4-1|once|TRBJ2-3
CASSQEGVRGTQDTQYF
TGCGCCAGCAGCCAAGAGGGTGTGAGGGGAACTCAAGATACGCAGTATTTT
>.|TRBV5-1|.|TRBJ1-1
CASSLEPWAEIGAFF
TGCGCCAGCAGCTTGGAGCCCTGGGCCGAGATTGGAGCTTTCTTT
>.|TRBV2|few|TRBJ1-5
CASSERGVSNQPQHF
TGTGCCAGCAGTGAACGAGGGGTAAGCAATCAGCCCCAGCATTTT
>.|TRBV10-1|.|TRBJ1-6
CASRGGRLGSFLRSSYNSPLHF
TGCGCCAGCCGTGGGGGTCGGCTCGGGAGCTTTTTAAGGAGCTCCTATAATTCACCCCTCCACTTT
>.|TRBV6-6|once|TRBJ1-4
CASSYGHSEKLFF
TGTGCCAGCAGTTATGGGCATAGTGAAAAACTGTTTTTT
>.|TRBV11-2|.|TRBJ2-7
CASTPEGTSSYEQYF
TGTGCCAGCACCCCCGAGGGGACCTCCTCCTACGAGCAGTACTTC
>TRBD1|TRBV6-6|.|TRBJ2-7
CASNQDRGAYEQYF
TGTGCCAGCAATCAGGACAGGGGTGCCTACGAGCAGTACTTC
>TRBD2|TRBV10-3|.|TRBJ2-2
CAIPVTSGGAPTTGELFF
TGTGCCATCCCCGTCACTAGCGGGGGGGCACCGACCACCGGGGAGCTGTTTTTT
>.|TRBV25-1|.|TRBJ1-1
CASSDVSGYTEAFF
TGTGCCAGCAGTGACGTTTCGGGTTACACTGAAGCTTTCTTT
>.|TRBV4-2|.|TRBJ2-1
CASSQGGRDEQFF
TGTGCCAGCAGCCAGGGGGGCCGGGATGAGCAGTTCTTC
>TRBD2|TRBV5-1|.|TRBJ2-3
CASSLGLAGTDTQYF
TGCGCCAGCAGCTTGGGACTAGCGGGGACAGATACGCAGTATTTT
>.|TRBV11-2|.|TRBJ2-1
CASSLATAYNEQFF
TGTGCCAGCAGCTTAGCGACAGCATACAATGAGCAGTTCTTC
>.|TRBV7-2|once|TRBJ2-1
CASSLGPGDNEQFF
TGTGCCAGCAGCTTAGGTCCCGGAGACAATGAGCAGTTCTTC
>TRBD2|TRBV5-6|.|TRBJ2-1
CASRMTSGGWSGEQFF
TGTGCCAGCAGGATGACTAGCGGGGGGTGGAGCGGTGAGCAGTTCTTC
>.|TRBV30|once|TRBJ2-2
CAWFGGHGELFF
TGTGCCTGGTTCGGGGGGCACGGGGAGCTGTTTTTT
>.|TRBV15|.|TRBJ2-2
CATPPRAGTGELFF
TGTGCCACGCCCCCCCGGGCGGGGACCGGGGAGCTGTTTTTT